This entry lists 2 T cell receptor beta chains sequenced from one sample in a study of T cell changes during pregnancy in multiple sclerosis. Measured with immunoSEQ multiplex PCR; TCRdb has only the in-frame clones, and not every one. This table holds tens of thousands of clones, approximately 92% found once. The starting material was CD4+ T cells from peripheral blood mononuclear cells, obtained in the third trimester of pregnancy. Every receptor here comes from a female donor with multiple sclerosis, enrolled in a pregnancy study.

The gene calls are TRBV11-3 and TRBJ2-1; 8 bases are shared with TRBD1. V was clipped by 5 bases and J by 9 bases; unmatched bases: 9. There are 14 residues in the CDR3. Germline V gives CDR1 SGHNT, CDR2 YENEEA. The CDR3 bases are TGTGCCAGCAGCCCACGGACAGGGTGGGGTGAGCAGTTCTTC. Protein: CASSPRTGWGEQFF.

The chain combines TRBV11-2 with TRBJ2-1, with 8 positions matching TRBD1. There are 13 residues in the CDR3. Germline V lookup: CDR1 SGHAT, CDR2 FQNNGV. J was trimmed by 8 bases and V by 3 bases; bases with no gene match: 3. CDR3 nucleotide sequence: TGTGCCAGCAGCTTCAGGGGGCTCGATGAGCAGTTCTTC. Its translation is CASSFRGLDEQFF.